The 10 T cell receptor beta chains reported below all come from one sample, sequenced in a study of blood T cells in healthy people across ages. A J-beta primer mix and a sample-barcoded 5' primer were used in a second PCR of roughly 7 to 12 cycles. Each CDR3 protein gets one entry after TCRdb re-called the 5' RACE reads with MiXCR. Of around 900,000 distinct CDR3 sequences in the sample, more than 25% were seen once. Sequenced sample: blood. The receptors were gathered from a woman of 80 years or more in good health.

V is TRBV12-3 or TRBV12-4 and J is TRBJ2-1; TRBD2 matches 10 bases. The junction had 11 bases not matched to a gene; V was cut back by 6 bases and J by 6 bases. The CDR3 totals 16 residues. The CDR3 region is CASSPAGASGSNEQFF. The CDR3 bases are TGTGCCAGCAGCCCAGCCGGGGCTAGCGGGAGCAATGAGCAGTTCTTC.

As concerns this clonotype: A much larger clone lies one base from this, so it may be a read error. The DNA of the CDR3 is TGCGCCAGCAGTGCGTCTAGCGGCTCCTACAATGAGCAGTACTTC. Its protein product is CASSASSGSYNEQYF. The rearrangement uses TRBV10-1 and TRBJ2-1; 7 positions match TRBD2. Gene TRBJ2-7 matches the end of the DNA better, so the J call may be wrong. Germline V gene lookup returns CDR1 WNHNN and CDR2 SYGVQD (reference sequence). The CDR3 extends over 15 amino acids.

A word on this clonotype: A read error may be the cause here, since a much bigger clone is one base away. The V and J genes are TRBV9 and TRBJ2-7; 7 positions match TRBD1. The CDR3 runs 14 residues. CDR1 and CDR2 (germline): SGDLS, YYNGEE. Here the CDR3 DNA reads TGTGCCAGCAGCCCGAGGGGGCAGTGGGAGACCCAGCACTTC. As protein: CASSPRGQWETQHF.

This clonotype has a handful of counts. The rearrangement links TRBV20-1 to TRBJ1-5; D perhaps matches TRBD1 (5 bases). CDR3 size: 11 residues. The V gene's germline CDR1 is DFQATT and CDR2 SNEGSKA (reference sequence). The V end was cut by 5 bases, the J end by 11 bases, with 13 bases between. The CDR3 region has the DNA TGCAGTGCTCGGGGGGGGAAGGCCCAGCATTTT. Translation: CSARGGKAQHF.

This chain uses TRBV14 with TRBJ2-4; D is uncertain. CDR1 is SGHDN and CDR2 is FVKESK in the germline V gene. The CDR3 is 14 residues long. Trimming shortened V by 2 bases and J by 5 bases, and 10 bases separated the two germline ends. The CDR3, as DNA: TGTGCCAGCAGCCAATTGGGTCCCGAAAACATTCAGTACTTC. This gives the protein CASSQLGPENIQYF.

In its sample, this clonotype was seen a few times. The rearrangement uses TRBV28 and TRBJ1-2; D possibly corresponds to TRBD1 (5 bases). The V and J ends lost 3 bases and 7 bases respectively, with 12 bases between them. This CDR3 region has 13 residues. Germline CDR1 reads MDHEN; CDR2 reads SYDVKM. CDR3 in amino acids: CASSLSGAGGYTF. CDR3 in DNA: TGTGCCAGCAGTTTGAGTGGGGCCGGTGGCTACACCTTC.

The J gene is TRBJ2-1, the V gene TRBV6-2 or TRBV6-3, with TRBD2 matching over 8 bases. V lost 4 bases and J lost 1; bases outside the gene matches: 15. Germline CDR1 MNHEY, CDR2 SVGEGT. The CDR3 covers 19 residues. CDR3: CASSLPTGTSLVSYNEQFF. The CDR3 DNA reads TGTGCCAGCAGTTTACCGACCGGGACTAGTTTGGTGTCCTACAATGAGCAGTTCTTC.

The V call is TRBV29-1, the J call TRBJ2-3; 10 positions match TRBD2. The CDR3 extends over 13 amino acids. Trimming removed 5 bases from V and 5 bases from J; junction bases left unmatched: 4. Germline CDR1 SQVTM, CDR2 ANQGSEA. CDR3 nucleotides: TGCAGCGTTAGCGGGAGGGGAGGAGATACGCAGTATTTT. Its translation is CSVSGRGGDTQYF.

As DNA, the CDR3 is TGCGCCAGCAGCTTGGGGGAGCCCCCCTACGAGCAGTACTTC. Its protein product is CASSLGEPPYEQYF. The chain combines TRBV5-1 with TRBJ2-7, with D maybe TRBD2 (5 bases). The V gene's germline CDR1 is SGHRS and CDR2 YFSETQ. The CDR3 runs 14 residues. Trimming cost V 0 bases and J 2 bases, with 9 bases left between them.

V gene TRBV20-1 combines with J gene TRBJ2-1, with 11 bases lining up with TRBD2. In germline, CDR1 is DFQATT, CDR2 SNEGSKA (reference sequence). The CDR3 is 14 amino acids. Trimming took 4 bases from V and 6 from J; bases not matched to a gene: 5. CDR3 bases: TGCAGTGCTACTAGCGGGGGGCCGGGCAATGAGCAGTTCTTC. As protein: CSATSGGPGNEQFF.